Listed below are T cell receptor beta chains from one sample, sequenced in a study of cytomegalovirus exposure and HLA in healthy donors. Profiled with immunoSEQ multiplex PCR; TCRdb holds only in-frame clones, not every one. The table shows tens of thousands of clones, with around 95% occurring only once. The sample comprised PBMCs. Receptor source: a man between 18 and 35 years old in good health and CMV-seronegative. Each CDR3 is given with its conserved first and last residue. The order of the fields is J gene, D gene, clone size, V gene, CDR3 DNA, CDR3 protein. D genes are given only for firm matches. Only some rows state a clone size, as once, few, many or a class for expanded clones.

TRBJ2-7	.	.	TRBV19	TGTGCCAGTAGTATATGGGGGCCGGGGCTCAACGAGCAGTACTTC	CASSIWGPGLNEQYF
TRBJ1-1	TRBD1	.	TRBV4-2	TGTGCCAGCAGCCATAGACAGGGGATGAGCACTGAAGCTTTCTTT	CASSHRQGMSTEAFF
TRBJ2-1	.	.	TRBV11-2	TGTGCCAGCAGCTTAGAGTTGCAGAATTACAATGAGCAGTTCTTC	CASSLELQNYNEQFF
TRBJ2-7	.	.	TRBV6-1	TGTGCCAGCAGAGGTTTACAGTACGAGCAGTACTTC	CASRGLQYEQYF
TRBJ2-1	TRBD2	.	TRBV14	TGTGCCAGCAGCTCAAAGCCCCGGACTAGGACCAATGAGCAGTTCTTC	CASSSKPRTRTNEQFF
TRBJ1-1	TRBD1	.	TRBV15	TGTGCCACCGTCGGACAGGCGATGATGAACACTGAAGCTTTCTTT	CATVGQAMMNTEAFF
TRBJ2-4	TRBD1	once	TRBV9	TGTGCCAGCAGCGTAGGGGGACAGAAAAACATTCAGTACTTC	CASSVGGQKNIQYF
TRBJ2-2	.	once	TRBV7-7	TGTGCTAGCAGCGTATCACTCTGGGAGGCTGAGACCGGGGAGCTGTTTTTT	CASSVSLWEAETGELFF
TRBJ2-5	TRBD2	.	TRBV30	TGTGCCTGGAGTCTAGCGGGGCCGGTTGGAGAGACCCAGTACTTC	CAWSLAGPVGETQYF
TRBJ1-5	.	.	TRBV11-2	TGTGCCAGCAGCAACCCCGGGTTCGTGGATCAGCCCCAGCATTTT	CASSNPGFVDQPQHF
TRBJ1-2	TRBD1	.	TRBV4-2	TGTGCCAGCAGCCAAGATCCCCGCTGGACAGGGATGGATAACTATGGCTACACCTTC	CASSQDPRWTGMDNYGYTF
TRBJ2-3	.	.	TRBV5-1	TGCGCCAGCAGCATACGGCAGACACCCAGCACAGATACGCAGTATTTT	CASSIRQTPSTDTQYF
TRBJ2-3	.	.	TRBV7-2	TGTGCCAGCAGCTTATCAGTCAGCACAGATACGCAGTATTTT	CASSLSVSTDTQYF
TRBJ1-1	TRBD1	.	TRBV4-3	TGCGCCAGCAGCTACGCCGGGACAGCAAGCACTGAAGCTTTCTTT	CASSYAGTASTEAFF
TRBJ1-5	.	.	TRBV28	TGTGCCAGCAGTCTACTAGGACAGCCCCAGCATTTT	CASSLLGQPQHF
TRBJ2-5	TRBD2	.	TRBV9	TGTGCCAGCAGCGTAGGAGGTAGCGGGGGGTTAAAAGAGACCCAGTACTTC	CASSVGGSGGLKETQYF
TRBJ2-7	TRBD1	.	TRBV28	TGTGCCAGCAGTTACCGACAGGGTGTAAGCGAGCAGTACTTC	CASSYRQGVSEQYF
TRBJ2-3	TRBD1	.	TRBV19	TGTGCCAGTTCGCCGGACAGGGCACATACGCAGTATTTT	CASSPDRAHTQYF
TRBJ2-7	TRBD1	.	TRBV2	TGTGCCAGCGGCCCGGGACAGGATTACGAGCAGTACTTC	CASGPGQDYEQYF
TRBJ1-2	TRBD1	.	TRBV30	TGTGCCTGGAGTGTACTAGGACAGGGGGGCTACACCTTC	CAWSVLGQGGYTF
TRBJ1-2	TRBD1	.	TRBV19	TGTGCCAGTAGCCCTTCCGGGACAGGTGCAATTAACGCTAACTATGGCTACACCTTC	CASSPSGTGAINANYGYTF
TRBJ1-2	TRBD1	.	TRBV6-1	TGTGCCAGCAGCGGACAGGGGGTGTTCTATGGCTACACCTTC	CASSGQGVFYGYTF
TRBJ2-7	TRBD1	.	TRBV2	TGTGCCAGCACCCGACAGGGTCCTTCGGAGGAGCAGTACTTC	CASTRQGPSEEQYF
TRBJ2-3	.	.	TRBV5-1	TGCGCCAGCAGCTCTAAGTACACAGATACGCAGTATTTT	CASSSKYTDTQYF
TRBJ2-7	TRBD1	.	TRBV4-1	TGCGCCAGCAGCCAGGGACAGGGGTTCACAGGGGCGATGCAGTACTTC	CASSQGQGFTGAMQYF
TRBJ1-4	TRBD1	.	TRBV5-1	TGCGCCAGCAGCTTGTATGGAGGAGGGGGCACAACTAATGAAAAACTGTTTTTT	CASSLYGGGGTTNEKLFF
TRBJ2-3	TRBD2	.	TRBV29-1	TGCAGCATTGGGGGCGGTACTAGCGGGGGGATAGATACGCAGTATTTT	CSIGGGTSGGIDTQYF
TRBJ1-1	.	.	TRBV29-1	TGCAGCGCCGGTCTAGCGGGGATGAACACTGAAGCTTTCTTT	CSAGLAGMNTEAFF
TRBJ2-2	TRBD2	.	TRBV19	TGTGCCAGTAGTATGGGGCTAGCGGGGGGGCCTAGCAGAACCGGGGAGCTGTTTTTT	CASSMGLAGGPSRTGELFF
TRBJ2-3	TRBD1	.	TRBV29-1	TGCAGCGCCCTGGGACAGAACACAGATACGCAGTATTTT	CSALGQNTDTQYF
TRBJ2-7	.	.	TRBV28	TGTGCCAGCAGCCTAGTCAACGAGCAGTACTTC	CASSLVNEQYF
TRBJ1-1	TRBD1	.	TRBV2	TGTGCCAGCACCAAGGACAGGAGCGACACTGAAGCTTTCTTT	CASTKDRSDTEAFF
TRBJ2-3	TRBD2	.	TRBV5-1	TGCGCCAGCAGCCCCTACGGGACTAGCGGGGGACCAGGGGCAGATACGCAGTATTTT	CASSPYGTSGGPGADTQYF
TRBJ1-1	TRBD1	.	TRBV7-3	TGTGCCAGCAGCCGGGGACAGGGGGCTGAAGCTTTCTTT	CASSRGQGAEAFF
TRBJ2-3	.	.	TRBV27	TGTGCCAGCAGTGTCGCAGATACGCAGTATTTT	CASSVADTQYF
TRBJ2-2	TRBD1	once	TRBV19	TGTGCCAGTAGTATAGTCGGGACAGGGTGGACCGGGGAGCTGTTTTTT	CASSIVGTGWTGELFF
TRBJ2-7	TRBD1	.	TRBV6-6	TGTGCCAGCAGTTACCGGCAGGGGGCGACCGAGCAGTACTTC	CASSYRQGATEQYF
TRBJ2-7	.	once	TRBV5-1	TGCGTCAGCAGCCAGGAGGCCTCAAGCCCCCACGAGCAGTACTTC	CVSSQEASSPHEQYF
TRBJ1-1	.	few	TRBV9	TGTGCCAGCAGCGTAGACCCCAAGCGGGGATTCACTGAAGCTTTCTTT	CASSVDPKRGFTEAFF
TRBJ1-1	.	.	TRBV7-9	TGTGCCAGCAGCTATTCGGGGGTGAACACTGAAGCTTTCTTT	CASSYSGVNTEAFF
TRBJ1-1	.	.	TRBV7-3	TGTGCCAGCAGCTTATCTTGGACAGCAGAAGAAGCTTTCTTT	CASSLSWTAEEAFF
TRBJ2-3	.	.	TRBV9	TGTGCCAGCAGCTCTGGACTGGTAAGCACAGATACGCAGTATTTT	CASSSGLVSTDTQYF
TRBJ2-7	.	.	TRBV28	TGTGCCAGCAGTTTAGTCGGCGGAACCTACGAGCAGTACTTC	CASSLVGGTYEQYF
TRBJ1-1	TRBD1	.	TRBV7-3	TGTGCCAGCAGCTTTGACAGGGCCACTGAAGCTTTCTTT	CASSFDRATEAFF
TRBJ1-2	.	.	TRBV28	TGTGCCAGCAGTTTCCAGACTAACTATGGCTACACCTTC	CASSFQTNYGYTF
TRBJ1-1	TRBD1	.	TRBV2	TGTGCCAGCTCCCAGCTCGGACAGGGCTGGGTGAACACTGAAGCTTTCTTT	CASSQLGQGWVNTEAFF
TRBJ1-5	TRBD1	.	TRBV7-9	TGTGCCAGCGCCTCCCCCGGGACAGACAATCAGCCCCAGCATTTT	CASASPGTDNQPQHF
TRBJ2-7	.	.	TRBV5-1	TGCGCCAGCAGCGATCACCGATCTGGGGCCGCAGCCTACGAGCAGTACTTC	CASSDHRSGAAAYEQYF
TRBJ2-1	TRBD2	.	TRBV5-4	TGTGCCAGTAAAACAGCGGGGGGCTACAATGAGCAGTTCTTC	CASKTAGGYNEQFF
TRBJ2-7	.	.	TRBV19	TGTGCCAGTAGTATTGGAGGCCTCGGGGAGCAGTACTTC	CASSIGGLGEQYF
TRBJ2-7	TRBD1	.	TRBV5-1	TGCGCCAGTACAGGGGCCTTATGCGGCGAGCAGTACTTC	CASTGALCGEQYF
TRBJ2-7	.	.	TRBV18	TGTGCCAGCTCACCACCGCCGGGGTACGAGCAGTACTTC	CASSPPPGYEQYF